The entry below gives a single TCR beta chain sequence along with its context. The target of this receptor is not known. Base-call qualities are not available, and no considerably larger clone is one nucleotide away. The sample comes from a study of post-analysis software for immune sequencing data (dated by TCRdb to between 2014 and 2016). With regard to the full study: Recorded disease courses included relapsing-remitting, secondary progressive and progressive-relapsing multiple sclerosis, with some patients lacking subtype annotation. The multiple sclerosis patient repertoires were compared with ten to eleven previously published healthy control repertoires from donors aged about 6 to 26 years. A subset of samples was prepared in parallel using single-end sample barcoding, then pooled and co-amplified after Illumina adapter ligation. Overall study outcomes, separate from this receptor: Significantly higher frequencies in patients than in controls were found for roughly 5 TRBV segments, including TRBV5-6, TRBV5-1 and TRBV20-1. Compared with controls, multiple sclerosis patients had significantly lower normalized Chao1 diversity, a finding suggesting substantial peripheral T-cell clonal expansion. The control group was slightly older than the multiple sclerosis patient group. Direct clustering with F measure showed strong co-clustering of samples prepared in the same batch, prompting a batch-effect correction.

The receptor library was made with PCR. The sample was run on an Illumina HiSeq 2500. Unique molecular identifiers were incorporated into TCR beta cDNA libraries to reduce PCR and sequencing biases. Per 1 to 10 million input T cells, roughly 500,000 cDNA molecules were obtained, such that each molecule approximated one T cell. The patient libraries were prepared and sequenced with the same protocol used for the earlier healthy control dataset. Samples belonging to the same batch were prepared together, multiplexed and sequenced on a shared HiSeq lane. As for the original processing: Raw barcoded reads were processed with MIGEC, discarding single-read molecular identifier groups before consensus assembly and CDR3 extraction. Clonotype tables were post-analysed with VDJtools, normalizing diversity by down-sampling all datasets to the smallest sample size. To correct batch-related cross-sample contamination, repertoire overlap clustering matched CDR3 amino acid sequences but not nucleotide sequences. In-frame beta chains were kept once TCRdb had trimmed the public reads at Q25 with fastp and called clones with MiXCR. Each CDR3 protein gets just one entry, which takes the most common genes and DNA from the rows behind it. TCRdb, not the original authors, processed these V and J calls. The sample yields 750,000 to 950,000 distinct CDR3 sequences; 46% were counted once. The top ten clones comprise approximately 4.4% of the sample.

To demonstrate the VDJtools post-analysis software, TCR beta repertoires were profiled from the peripheral blood of about 13 young patients with multiple sclerosis. The multiple sclerosis patients were children and adolescents ranging in age from roughly 6 to 16 years. The CDR3 spans 17 residues, from the cysteine through the phenylalanine. Kept here is only the CDR3 DNA, which spans 51 bases and is read in frame from base 1. Sequences LGHNA (CDR1) and YSLEER (CDR2) are obtained from the germline V gene. The V end loses 1 base and the J end loses 3 bases, and a stretch of 17 bases separates them. The receptor's source is a girl aged 10 to 17 with multiple sclerosis. Material: blood. Recombination connected TRBV4-3 to TRBJ2-3, with a weak D call of TRBD2 (6 bases match). Read as DNA, the sequence is TGCGCCAGCAGCCAAGGACTGGGGGGAACGTTGACAGATACGCAGTATTTT. Translated, it reads CASSQGLGGTLTDTQYF.